This T cell receptor (beta chain) was profiled in a study of OX40 agonist ivuxolimab in advanced cancers. Background for the entire study: Ivuxolimab was an agonistic, fully human IgG2 monoclonal antibody directed against OX40 (CD134), a costimulatory receptor. Intravenous ivuxolimab was administered to patients every 2 weeks at six dose levels: 0.01, 0.1, 0.3, 1.5, 3 and 10 mg/kg. Among the 52 dose-escalation patients, 19 had hepatocellular carcinoma, roughly 15 melanoma, 9 renal cell carcinoma and 9 head and neck cancer. The dose-escalation cohort was 82.7% male with a mean age of about 60 years, ranging from roughly 23 to 90. Patients were allowed to have had prior anti-PD-1, anti-PD-L1 or anti-CTLA-4 therapy, and 40% of the dose-escalation patients had previously received checkpoint inhibitors. Partial responses were achieved by three dose-escalation patients, of whom one had hepatocellular carcinoma and two had cutaneous melanoma. The purpose of peripheral TCRbeta sequencing was to test whether ivuxolimab changed TCR sequence diversity and led to clonal T-cell expansion. The paper describes the monotherapy dose-escalation part (N ≈ 52 patients) of the phase I trial of ivuxolimab. What the work shows at the level of the full study, not this receptor alone: In the 0.1-3.0 mg/kg groups, partial responders were among the patients with the lowest normalized peripheral clonal expansion, particularly in CD8+ T cells. Low levels of normalized T-cell clonal expansion were also seen in some nonresponding patients. Clonal expansion of both CD4+ and CD8+ blood T cells was observed from baseline to week 6 at doses 0.1 to 3.0 mg/kg. On average, CD8+ T cells showed more expanded clones than CD4+ T cells after ivuxolimab. The antigen specificity of the peripheral T cells that underwent clonal expansion was not determined.

Note on this clone: Which antigen it targets is not known. Nothing much larger sits one base from this clone, and base qualities are not available.

Genomic DNA was extracted from sorted cells for sequencing of the TCRbeta CDR3 region. The immunoSEQ Assay was used for sequencing of TCRbeta CDR3 regions. TCRdb retrieved this table from immuneACCESS and kept in-frame rearrangements only. Not all clones are present; in checked studies, unresolved V genes account for under half, and no reason is known for the remainder. The sample yields 35,000 to 45,000 clones; over 60% were counted once. The ten biggest clones cover roughly an eighth of the sample. Looking up the germline V gene yields CDR1 MGHDK and CDR2 SYGVNS. From its cysteine to its phenylalanine, the CDR3 spans 14 amino acids. Only the CDR3 region is kept as DNA, spanning 42 bases read in frame from base 1. Germline trimming amounts to 1 base on V and 6 bases on J, with 4 as the count of junction bases outside the gene matches. Patients with a history of autoimmune disease or receiving systemic immunosuppression were excluded from the trial. Peripheral blood for TCR sequencing was collected from all dose cohorts at baseline, on cycle 4 day 1, and on cycle 7 day 1. Samples were obtained from an open-label, multicenter, first-in-human phase I dose-escalation trial of ivuxolimab. The trial enrolled adults with locally advanced or metastatic head and neck squamous cell, hepatocellular, melanoma or renal cell carcinoma. Before TCR sequencing, CD4+ T cells and CD8+ T cells were sorted from peripheral blood as separate populations.

The chain was built from TRBV25-1 and TRBJ1-1; the central 8 bases match TRBD1. The sequence came from an adult with an advanced solid tumor such as melanoma, head and neck, liver or kidney cancer. The specimen comprised CD4+ or CD8+ T cells sorted from blood, sampled in a trial of the OX40 agonist ivuxolimab. The DNA is as follows: TGTGCCAGCAGTGAATTCCAGGGGGCGGCTGAAGCTTTCTTT. This sequence encodes CASSEFQGAAEAFF. The variable domain in full, with residues beyond the CDR3 obtained from the reference TRBV25-1 and TRBJ1-1 genes, is EADIYQTPRYLVIGTGKKITLECSQTMGHDKMYWYQQDPGMELHLIHYSYGVNSTEKGDLSSESTVSRIRTEHFPLTLESARPSHTSQYLCASSEFQGAAEAFFGQGTRLTVV.